This entry lists 9 T cell receptor beta chains sequenced from one sample in a study of CD8 T cells in Susac syndrome. Roughly 0.5 to 1 ug RNA was reverse transcribed with random hexamers. TCRdb reprocessed the immunoSEQ multiplex PCR reads via MiXCR and lists one record per CDR3 protein. Of over 100,000 distinct CDR3 sequences in the sample, approximately 91% were seen once. Source material: CD4+ T cells from PBMCs. The receptor set was obtained from a human donor in good health.

This clonotype was detected a few times. The V and J genes are TRBV25-1 and TRBJ2-7; TRBD1 might be the D (6 bases). Per germline, CDR1 MGHDK and CDR2 SYGVNS. V lost 7 bases and J lost 6, with 13 bases in between. The CDR3 totals 12 residues. The CDR3 reads CASTGTGTEQYF. The CDR3 DNA is TGTGCCAGCACGGGAACAGGGACCGAGCAGTACTTC.

V usage is TRBV5-1 and J usage is TRBJ2-6, with D perhaps matching TRBD1 or TRBD2 (5 bases each). The CDR3 sequence is 18 residues long. CDR1 is SGHRS and CDR2 is YFSETQ in the germline V gene. V was cut by 1 base and J by 2 bases, with 16 bases left in between. CDR3 amino acids: CASSLWGSKGAGANVLTF. The CDR3 DNA reads TGCGCCAGCAGCTTGTGGGGGAGTAAGGGTGCTGGGGCCAACGTCCTGACTTTC.

The J gene is TRBJ2-7, the V gene TRBV19; D gene uncertain. Germline CDR1 reads LNHDA; CDR2 reads SQIVND (reference sequence). Trimming removed 7 bases at V and 2 bases at J, with 15 bases between. There are 14 residues in the CDR3. The CDR3, as DNA: TGTGCCAGTAAGGCCGCGGCCGGCGCCTACGAGCAGTACTTC. Translation gives CASKAAAGAYEQYF.

V usage is TRBV5-1 and J usage is TRBJ1-2, with D unclear. The CDR3 loop spans 14 amino acids. Looked up from germline, CDR1 is SGHRS and CDR2 is YFSETQ. The V end was cut by 7 bases, the J end by 4 bases, with 17 bases between. The CDR3 is CASRRDDGLYGYTF. The CDR3 nucleotides are TGCGCCAGCCGCCGCGACGACGGCCTCTATGGCTACACCTTC.

The chain is built from TRBV5-1 and TRBJ2-1; 7 bases are shared with TRBD2. Germline CDR1 reads SGHRS; CDR2 reads YFSETQ. This CDR3 is 16 amino acids long. Unmatched junction bases numbered 7, after V lost 1 base and J lost 3 bases. For the CDR3, the DNA is TGCGCCAGCAGCTTGCGCGGGGGAGTGGACTACAATGAGCAGTTCTTC. Amino acids: CASSLRGGVDYNEQFF.

The chain is built from TRBV4-3 and TRBJ2-1; a weak D match, TRBD1 (6 bases). V was shortened by 1 base and J by 5 bases, with 18 bases between the two germline ends. Germline CDR1 LGHNA, CDR2 YSLEER. This CDR3 spans 17 amino acids. The CDR3 sequence: CASSQVAAGVVDNEQFF. The CDR3 nucleotides are TGCGCCAGCAGCCAAGTCGCGGCAGGGGTGGTGGACAATGAGCAGTTCTTC.

This chain joins TRBV7-9 and TRBJ1-2; the match to TRBD1 covers 8 bases. The CDR3 is 15 residues long. The J segment lost 8 bases and the V segment lost 5 bases, leaving 13 bases of the junction unmatched. The germline CDR1 and CDR2 sequences are SEHNR and FQNEAQ (reference sequence). CDR3 DNA: TGTGCCAGCAGCCCCCCCACAGGGGGAATAGAGGGCTACACCTTC. The encoded protein is CASSPPTGGIEGYTF. Full variable domain (missing parts from reference TRBV7-9 and TRBJ1-2): DTGVSQNPRHKITKRGQNVTFRCDPISEHNRLYWYRQTLGQGPEFLTYFQNEAQLEKSRLLSDRFSAERPKGSFSTLEIQRTEQGDSAMYLCASSPPTGGIEGYTFGSGTRLTVV.

The chain has TRBV29-1 and TRBJ2-3; D could derive from TRBD1 or TRBD2 (5 bases each). The germline CDR1 and CDR2 sequences are SQVTM and ANQGSEA. CDR3 length: 18 amino acids. V was shortened by 7 bases and J by 1 base, with 27 bases between the two germline ends. The CDR3 region is CSALGVSGTTSGTDTQYF. The CDR3 bases are TGCAGCGCCCTGGGGGTCTCGGGGACGACCTCCGGCACAGATACGCAGTATTTT.

The rearrangement uses TRBV7-3 and TRBJ2-6; D not certain. The germline V gene has CDR1 SGHTA and CDR2 FQGTGA. CDR3 size: 16 residues. Trimming shortened V by 6 bases and J by 3 bases, and 15 bases separated the two germline ends. The CDR3 is CASSHPREDGANVLTF. The CDR3 region has the DNA TGTGCCAGCAGTCATCCCCGAGAGGATGGGGCCAACGTCCTGACTTTC. The whole variable domain, remainder taken from reference TRBV7-3 and TRBJ2-6, is GAGVSQTPSNKVTEKGKYVELRCDPISGHTALYWYRQSLGQGPEFLIYFQGTGAADDSGLPNDRFFAVRPEGSVSTLKIQRTERGDSAVYLCASSHPREDGANVLTFGAGSRLTVL.